A selection of T cell receptor beta chains follows, all from one sample in a study of blood T cell repertoires in COVID-19. Here immunoSEQ multiplex PCR was the method, and the copy in TCRdb shows in-frame clones only, minus some. The repertoire holds around 170,000 clones, with 75% to 85% as singletons. Sequenced sample: peripheral blood. These receptor sequences come from a human donor in a cohort sampled during active COVID-19. Both conserved end residues are part of each CDR3. D genes are given only for firm matches. Rows may omit the clone size; those that give it use once, few, many or a size class.

-,TRBD1,TRBV4-3,TRBJ2-7,CASSRSGQDSYEQYF,TGCGCCAGCAGCCGGTCGGGACAGGACTCCTACGAGCAGTACTTC
few,TRBD2,TRBV2,TRBJ2-7,CASSQGLAVGEQYF,TGTGCCAGCAGCCAGGGACTAGCGGTGGGCGAGCAGTACTTC
-,TRBD2,TRBV6-6,TRBJ2-7,CASSTRSGSYEQYF,TGTGCCAGCAGTACTAGGAGCGGGAGCTACGAGCAGTACTTC
-,-,TRBV6-5,TRBJ2-1,CASSYYLADEQFF,TGTGCCAGCAGTTACTACCTAGCCGATGAGCAGTTCTTC
-,-,TRBV28,TRBJ1-2,CASTGVSGYTF,TGTGCCAGTACGGGGGTTTCTGGCTACACCTTC
-,-,TRBV2,TRBJ2-7,CASSAGLHSYEQYF,TGTGCCAGCAGCGCGGGACTGCACTCCTACGAGCAGTACTTC
few,-,TRBV5-1,TRBJ2-7,CASSLTPSSYEQYF,TGCGCCAGCAGCTTGACGCCTAGCTCCTACGAGCAGTACTTC
few,TRBD1,TRBV7-2,TRBJ1-6,CASTLTGTGNSPLHF,TGTGCCAGCACCTTAACCGGGACAGGGAATTCACCCCTCCACTTT
once,-,TRBV19,TRBJ2-1,CASSGGRRGNEQFF,TGTGCCAGTAGTGGGGGGAGGCGGGGCAATGAGCAGTTCTTC
-,TRBD1,TRBV5-1,TRBJ1-4,CASSPDRGTRWEKLFF,TGCGCCAGCAGCCCGGACAGGGGGACTCGATGGGAAAAACTGTTTTTT
-,-,TRBV6-2/TRBV6-3,TRBJ1-5,CASSYVLAGGNQPQHF,TGTGCCAGCAGTTACGTACTCGCAGGGGGCAATCAGCCCCAGCATTTT
-,-,TRBV5-4,TRBJ1-5,CASSLRGSNQPQHF,TGTGCCAGCAGCTTGCGGGGTAGCAATCAGCCCCAGCATTTT
-,TRBD2,TRBV28,TRBJ2-1,CASTLAGAYNEQFF,TGTGCCAGCACCCTCGCGGGAGCATACAATGAGCAGTTCTTC
-,-,TRBV29-1,TRBJ2-7,CSVETGRFNEQYF,TGCAGCGTTGAAACGGGAAGGTTCAACGAGCAGTACTTC
-,TRBD1,TRBV5-4,TRBJ1-2,CASSPGQGRGGYTF,TGTGCCAGCAGCCCAGGACAGGGGCGCGGTGGCTACACCTTC
-,TRBD1,TRBV27,TRBJ2-7,CASSPILGQGPHEQYF,TGTGCCAGCAGTCCGATACTAGGACAGGGCCCCCACGAGCAGTACTTC
-,TRBD1,TRBV5-4,TRBJ2-3,CASSPPTGRSTDTQYF,TGTGCCAGCAGCCCCCCGACAGGGCGGAGCACAGATACGCAGTATTTT
-,-,TRBV19,TRBJ2-7,CASSIVRQPYEQYF,TGTGCCAGTAGTATAGTTCGACAGCCCTACGAGCAGTACTTC
-,TRBD1,TRBV7-2,TRBJ2-7,CASRAGTAYEQYF,TGTGCCAGCAGGGCCGGGACAGCCTACGAGCAGTACTTC
few,-,TRBV29-1,TRBJ2-7,CSVERGQNEQYF,TGCAGCGTCGAAAGAGGGCAGAACGAGCAGTACTTC
-,-,TRBV18,TRBJ1-1,CASSPGASDEAFF,TGTGCCAGCTCACCAGGGGCCTCCGATGAAGCTTTCTTT
-,TRBD2,TRBV7-3,TRBJ2-1,CASSSGLAAYNEQFF,TGTGCCAGCAGCTCCGGACTAGCAGCCTACAATGAGCAGTTCTTC
-,-,TRBV5-4,TRBJ2-3,CASSQGGVGTDTQYF,TGTGCCAGCAGTCAGGGGGGAGTCGGGACAGATACGCAGTATTTT
-,-,TRBV28,TRBJ2-7,CASSSPSITREQYF,TGTGCCAGCAGTTCTCCCTCCATTACTCGTGAGCAGTACTTC
-,TRBD2,TRBV4-1,TRBJ2-3,CASSQDETRLAGVRTDTQYF,TGCGCCAGCAGCCAAGACGAGACAAGACTAGCGGGAGTCAGGACAGATACGCAGTATTTT
-,-,TRBV6-5,TRBJ2-1,CASSPRLVSNEQFF,TGTGCCAGCAGTCCCAGACTAGTCAGCAATGAGCAGTTCTTC
-,-,TRBV5-1,TRBJ1-3,CASQSQGGNTIYF,TGCGCCAGCCAGTCACAGGGTGGAAACACCATATATTTT
once,TRBD1,TRBV4-3,TRBJ2-7,CASSQDSGTAYEQYF,TGCGCCAGCAGCCAAGATTCCGGGACAGCCTACGAGCAGTACTTC
once,-,TRBV7-2,TRBJ2-7,CASSLVAATGIHEQYF,TGTGCCAGCAGCTTAGTTGCGGCCACAGGTATCCACGAGCAGTACTTC
-,TRBD2,TRBV5-4,TRBJ2-5,CASSLARGGFETQYF,TGTGCCAGCAGCTTGGCTCGGGGGGGCTTTGAGACCCAGTACTTC
-,TRBD2,TRBV7-8,TRBJ2-5,CASSSSGGNRETQYF,TGTGCCAGCAGCTCTAGCGGGGGGAACCGAGAGACCCAGTACTTC
-,TRBD2,TRBV28,TRBJ2-1,CAATSSNEQFF,TGTGCGGCGACTAGCAGCAATGAGCAGTTCTTC
-,TRBD2,TRBV3-1/TRBV3-2,TRBJ2-7,CASSQDLWAGAYEQYF,TGTGCCAGCAGCCAAGATCTGTGGGCGGGGGCCTACGAGCAGTACTTC
-,TRBD2,TRBV24-1,TRBJ2-4,CATSEPGTSGGAGGNIQYF,TGTGCCACCAGTGAACCCGGGACTAGCGGGGGGGCCGGAGGAAACATTCAGTACTTC
-,TRBD1,TRBV7-8,TRBJ2-7,CASSQRDRAYEQYF,TGTGCCAGCAGCCAGAGGGACAGGGCCTACGAGCAGTACTTC
-,-,TRBV5-6,TRBJ2-3,CASSLDSTDTQYF,TGTGCCAGCAGCTTGGACTCCACAGATACGCAGTATTTT
-,-,TRBV12-2,TRBJ2-7,CASRLGLGASYEQYF,TGTGCAAGTCGCTTAGGTCTAGGAGCTTCCTACGAGCAGTACTTC
-,TRBD1,TRBV3-1/TRBV3-2,TRBJ2-7,CASSSSGGSYEQYF,TGTGCCAGCAGCTCCTCAGGGGGCAGTTACGAGCAGTACTTC
-,TRBD2,TRBV6-1,TRBJ2-7,CASSDELAGSLSYEQYF,TGTGCCAGCAGTGACGAACTAGCGGGGAGCTTATCCTACGAGCAGTACTTC
-,TRBD2,TRBV9,TRBJ2-2,CASSILAGSSGELFF,TGTGCCAGCAGCATCCTAGCGGGGTCGTCCGGGGAGCTGTTTTTT
-,TRBD1,TRBV10-1,TRBJ2-3,CASGDSPSTDTQYF,TGCGCCAGCGGGGACAGCCCTTCCACAGATACGCAGTATTTT
-,-,TRBV5-1,TRBJ1-1,CASSLPSEGVREAFF,TGCGCCAGCAGCTTGCCATCTGAGGGGGTAAGGGAAGCTTTCTTT
-,TRBD2,TRBV15,TRBJ2-5,CATSRGGAGGETQYF,TGTGCCACCAGCAGAGGGGGAGCGGGAGGAGAGACCCAGTACTTC
few,TRBD2,TRBV3-1/TRBV3-2,TRBJ2-5,CASSQEPSGGQETQYF,TGTGCCAGCAGCCAAGAGCCTAGCGGGGGTCAAGAGACCCAGTACTTC